What follows are 3 T cell receptor beta chains derived from one specimen sequenced in a study of blood T cell repertoires in COVID-19. Libraries were prepared by immunoSEQ multiplex PCR; TCRdb keeps only in-frame clonotypes and omits some of them. The sample contains about 190,000 clones, around 82% of which appear only once. Sequencing was done on a sample of peripheral blood. The receptors were gathered from a man older than 75 with COVID-19, enrolled during active disease.

The chain has TRBV7-9 and TRBJ1-3; 8 bases are a match to TRBD1. Germline CDR1 SEHNR, CDR2 FQNEAQ (reference sequence). CDR3 length: 14 amino acids. Trimming took 5 bases from V and 6 from J; bases not matched to a gene: 6. The CDR3 is CASSPLQGVNTIYF. DNA for the CDR3: TGTGCCAGCAGCCCCTTACAGGGGGTAAACACCATATATTTT.

This clone was observed a handful of times. The V and J genes are TRBV14 and TRBJ1-4; 9 bases are shared with TRBD1. Trimming took 3 bases from V and 7 from J; bases not matched to a gene: 3. Germline CDR1 SGHDN, CDR2 FVKESK. This CDR3 has 14 amino acids. The CDR3 sequence is CASSQDRGVEKLFF. CDR3 DNA: TGTGCCAGCAGCCAGGACAGGGGTGTTGAAAAACTGTTTTTT.

CDR3 region: CASSPLTGQGENEQFF. The CDR3 coding sequence is TGTGCCAGCAGCCCCTTAACGGGACAGGGGGAAAATGAGCAGTTCTTC. The chain couples TRBV5-4 to TRBJ2-1, with 11 bases aligning to TRBD1. Germline V CDR1 and CDR2: SGHNT, YYREEE (reference sequence). The V gene end was trimmed by 4 bases and the J gene end by 7 bases; junction bases not matched to a gene: 10. This CDR3 is built from 16 residues.